This T cell receptor (beta chain) is from a study of T cell changes during pregnancy in multiple sclerosis (dated by TCRdb to the late 2010s). Looking at the study overall: In women with multiple sclerosis, the researchers looked at how the T cell repertoire shifted as pregnancy progressed.

Library method: the immunoSEQ multiplex PCR assay. The clones in this table, taken by TCRdb from immuneACCESS, are in-frame only. Not every clone is retained; where verified, under half of the shortfall comes from an unresolved V gene, and the cause of the rest is unknown. The sample has tens of thousands of clones on record, approximately 88% of them singletons. Together, the top ten hold about 1.2% of the sample. On this clone: Its specific antigen is unknown. No base quality values were provided; no much bigger clone lies one nucleotide off.

The CDR3 spans 14 residues, from the cysteine through the phenylalanine. Just the 42-base CDR3 DNA is kept, in frame starting at base 1. From the germline V gene (reference sequence), CDR1 is LNHDA and CDR2 is SQIVND. The junction shows trimming of 6 bases on V and 3 bases on J, and the gene matches do not reach 6 bases of it. The sequencing used CD4+ T cells from peripheral blood mononuclear cells, collected before pregnancy. Rearrangement joined TRBV19 to TRBJ2-7; TRBD2 aligns with 9 central bases. The clonotype originates from a female donor with multiple sclerosis, enrolled in a pregnancy study. The CDR3 has the sequence CASREAGGRYEQYF. The DNA sequence follows: TGTGCCAGTAGGGAGGCGGGAGGGCGCTACGAGCAGTACTTC.